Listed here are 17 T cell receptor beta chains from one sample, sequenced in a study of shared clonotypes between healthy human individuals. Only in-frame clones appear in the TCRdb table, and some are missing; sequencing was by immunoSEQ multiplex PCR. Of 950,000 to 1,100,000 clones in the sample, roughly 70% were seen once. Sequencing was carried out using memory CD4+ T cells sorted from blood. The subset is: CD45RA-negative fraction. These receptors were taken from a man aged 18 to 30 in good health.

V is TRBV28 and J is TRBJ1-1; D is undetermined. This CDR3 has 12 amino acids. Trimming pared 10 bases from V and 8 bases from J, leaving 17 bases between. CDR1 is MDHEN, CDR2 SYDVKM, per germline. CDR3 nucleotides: TGTGCCACCTTTCTTACTCTGGGGGAAGCTTTCTTT. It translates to CATFLTLGEAFF.

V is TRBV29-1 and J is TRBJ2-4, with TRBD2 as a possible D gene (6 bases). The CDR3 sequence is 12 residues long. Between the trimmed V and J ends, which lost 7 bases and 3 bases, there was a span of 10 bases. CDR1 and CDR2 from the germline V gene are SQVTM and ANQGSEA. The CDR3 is CSASGGKNIQYF. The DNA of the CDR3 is TGCAGCGCCTCCGGGGGCAAAAACATTCAGTACTTC.

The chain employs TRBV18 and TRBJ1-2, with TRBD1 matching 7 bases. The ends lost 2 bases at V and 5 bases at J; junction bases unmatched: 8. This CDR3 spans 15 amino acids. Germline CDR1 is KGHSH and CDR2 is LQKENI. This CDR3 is CASSPSAQGGYGYTF. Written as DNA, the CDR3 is TGTGCCAGCTCACCAAGTGCGCAGGGGGGGTATGGCTACACCTTC.

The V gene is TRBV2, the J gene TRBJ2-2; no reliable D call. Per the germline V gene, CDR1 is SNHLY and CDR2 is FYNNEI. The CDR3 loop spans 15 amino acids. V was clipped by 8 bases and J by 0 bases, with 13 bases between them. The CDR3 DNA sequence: TGTGCCAGCGGGCGAACTGACGCGAACACCGGGGAGCTGTTTTTT. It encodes CASGRTDANTGELFF.

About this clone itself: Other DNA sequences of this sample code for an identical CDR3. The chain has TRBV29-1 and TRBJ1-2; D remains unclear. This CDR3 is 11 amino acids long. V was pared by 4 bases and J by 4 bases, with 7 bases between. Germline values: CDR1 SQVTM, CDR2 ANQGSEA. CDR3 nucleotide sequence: TGCAGCGTTGCAAGGAGCTATGGCTACACCTTC. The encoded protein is CSVARSYGYTF.

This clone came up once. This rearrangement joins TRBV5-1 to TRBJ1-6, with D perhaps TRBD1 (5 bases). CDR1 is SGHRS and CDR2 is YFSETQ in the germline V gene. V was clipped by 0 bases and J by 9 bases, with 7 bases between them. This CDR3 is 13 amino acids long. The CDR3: CASSLGQISPLHF. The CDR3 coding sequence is TGCGCCAGCAGCTTGGGACAGATTTCACCCCTCCACTTT.

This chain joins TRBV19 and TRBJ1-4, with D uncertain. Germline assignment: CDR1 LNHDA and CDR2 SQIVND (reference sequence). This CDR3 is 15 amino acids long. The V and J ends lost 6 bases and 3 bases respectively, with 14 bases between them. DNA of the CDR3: TGTGCCAGTAGCCAGGCGACGGAACCTAATGAAAAACTGTTTTTT. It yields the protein CASSQATEPNEKLFF.

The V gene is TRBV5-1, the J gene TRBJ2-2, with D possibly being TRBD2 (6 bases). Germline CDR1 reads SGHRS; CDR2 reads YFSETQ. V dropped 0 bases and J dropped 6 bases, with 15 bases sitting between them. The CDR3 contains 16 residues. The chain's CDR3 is CASSLALTWGAGELFF. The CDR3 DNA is TGCGCCAGCAGCTTGGCCCTGACCTGGGGGGCCGGGGAGCTGTTTTTT.

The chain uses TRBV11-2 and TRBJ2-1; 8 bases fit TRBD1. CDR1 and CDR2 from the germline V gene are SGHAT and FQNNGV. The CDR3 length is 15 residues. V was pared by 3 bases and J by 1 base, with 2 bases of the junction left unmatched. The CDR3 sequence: CASSFDRGSYNEQFF. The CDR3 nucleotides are TGTGCCAGCAGCTTCGACAGGGGTTCCTACAATGAGCAGTTCTTC. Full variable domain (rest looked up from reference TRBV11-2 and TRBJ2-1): EAGVAQSPRYKIIEKRQSVAFWCNPISGHATLYWYQQILGQGPKLLIQFQNNGVVDDSQLPKDRFSAERLKGVDSTLKIQPAKLEDSAVYLCASSFDRGSYNEQFFGPGTRLTVL.

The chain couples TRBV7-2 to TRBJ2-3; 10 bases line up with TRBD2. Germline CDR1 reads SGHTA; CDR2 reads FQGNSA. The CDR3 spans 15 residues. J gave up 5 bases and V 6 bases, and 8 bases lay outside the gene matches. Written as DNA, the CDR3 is TGTGCCAGCAGTAGAAAAGCGGGAGGGGGAGATACGCAGTATTTT. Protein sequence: CASSRKAGGGDTQYF.

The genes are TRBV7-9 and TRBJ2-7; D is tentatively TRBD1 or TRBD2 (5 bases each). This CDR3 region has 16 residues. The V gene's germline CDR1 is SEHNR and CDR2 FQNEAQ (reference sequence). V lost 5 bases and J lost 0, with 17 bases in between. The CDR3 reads CASSAGSEALSYEQYF. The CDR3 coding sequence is TGTGCCAGCAGCGCAGGGTCGGAGGCCCTCTCCTACGAGCAGTACTTC.

CDR3 amino acids: CASSLTGTGSYEQYF. CDR3 in DNA: TGCGCCAGCAGCTTAACCGGGACAGGGTCCTACGAGCAGTACTTC. The chain employs TRBV5-1 and TRBJ2-7, with TRBD1 matching over 9 bases. CDR3 size: 15 residues. With 2 bases clipped from V and 1 base from J, the junction kept 4 bases outside the gene matches. The germline gives CDR1 SGHRS, CDR2 YFSETQ.

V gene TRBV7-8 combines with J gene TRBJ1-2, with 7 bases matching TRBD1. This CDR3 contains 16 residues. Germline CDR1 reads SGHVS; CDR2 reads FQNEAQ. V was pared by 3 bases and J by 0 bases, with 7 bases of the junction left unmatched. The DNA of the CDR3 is TGTGCCAGCAGCTTGGCCCCAGGGGGTTCTAACTATGGCTACACCTTC. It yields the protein CASSLAPGGSNYGYTF.

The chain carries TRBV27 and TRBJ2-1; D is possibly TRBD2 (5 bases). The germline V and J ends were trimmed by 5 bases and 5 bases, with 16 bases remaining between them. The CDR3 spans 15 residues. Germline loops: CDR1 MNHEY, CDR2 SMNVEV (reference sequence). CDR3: CASSPRGTNHNEQFF. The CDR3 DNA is TGTGCCAGCAGTCCCCGGGGTACAAATCACAATGAGCAGTTCTTC.

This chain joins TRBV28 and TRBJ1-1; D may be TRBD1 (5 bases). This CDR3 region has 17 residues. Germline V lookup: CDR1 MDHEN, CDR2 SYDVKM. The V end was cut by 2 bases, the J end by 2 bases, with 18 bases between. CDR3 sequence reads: CASSLSHGGGANTEAFF. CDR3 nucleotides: TGTGCCAGCAGTTTAAGCCATGGTGGAGGGGCCAACACTGAAGCTTTCTTT.

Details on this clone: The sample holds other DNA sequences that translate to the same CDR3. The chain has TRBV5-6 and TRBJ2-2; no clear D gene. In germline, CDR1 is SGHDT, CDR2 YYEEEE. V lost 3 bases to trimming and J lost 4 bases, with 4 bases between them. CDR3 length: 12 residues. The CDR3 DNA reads TGTGCCAGCAGCTCCAGCACCGGGGAGCTGTTTTTT. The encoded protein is CASSSSTGELFF.

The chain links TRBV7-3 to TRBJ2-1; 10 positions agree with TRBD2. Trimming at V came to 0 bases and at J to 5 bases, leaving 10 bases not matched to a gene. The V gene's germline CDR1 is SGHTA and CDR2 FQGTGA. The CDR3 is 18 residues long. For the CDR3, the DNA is TGTGCCAGCAGCTTAACAGGGGCTAGCGGGGGACCTCACAATGAGCAGTTCTTC. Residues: CASSLTGASGGPHNEQFF. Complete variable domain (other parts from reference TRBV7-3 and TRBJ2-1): GAGVSQTPSNKVTEKGKYVELRCDPISGHTALYWYRQSLGQGPEFLIYFQGTGAADDSGLPNDRFFAVRPEGSVSTLKIQRTERGDSAVYLCASSLTGASGGPHNEQFFGPGTRLTVL.